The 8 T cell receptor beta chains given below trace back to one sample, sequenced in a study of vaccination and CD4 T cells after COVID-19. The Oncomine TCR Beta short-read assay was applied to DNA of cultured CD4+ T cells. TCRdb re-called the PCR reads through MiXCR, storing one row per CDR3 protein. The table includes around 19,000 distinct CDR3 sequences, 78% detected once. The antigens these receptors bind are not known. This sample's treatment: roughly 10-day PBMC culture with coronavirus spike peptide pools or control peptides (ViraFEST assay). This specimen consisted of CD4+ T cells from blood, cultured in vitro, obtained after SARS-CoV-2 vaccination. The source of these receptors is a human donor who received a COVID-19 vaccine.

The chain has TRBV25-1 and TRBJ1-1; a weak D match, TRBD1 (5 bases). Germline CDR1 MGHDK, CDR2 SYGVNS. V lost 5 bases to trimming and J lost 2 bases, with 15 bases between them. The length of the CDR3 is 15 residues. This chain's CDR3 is CASSYYSGGNTEAFF. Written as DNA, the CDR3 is TGTGCCAGCAGTTATTATTCGGGGGGTAACACTGAAGCTTTCTTT.

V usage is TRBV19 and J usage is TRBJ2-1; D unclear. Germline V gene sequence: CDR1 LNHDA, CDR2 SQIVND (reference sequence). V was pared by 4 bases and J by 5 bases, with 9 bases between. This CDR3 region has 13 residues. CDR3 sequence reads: CASSRQLNNEQFF. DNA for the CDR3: TGTGCCAGTAGTAGACAACTTAACAATGAGCAGTTCTTC.

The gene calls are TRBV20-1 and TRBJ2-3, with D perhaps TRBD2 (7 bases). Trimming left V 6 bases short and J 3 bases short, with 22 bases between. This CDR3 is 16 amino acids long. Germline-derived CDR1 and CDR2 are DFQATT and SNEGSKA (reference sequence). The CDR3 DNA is TGCAGTGCACCGGGGGGCGGGGGCCCACGGACAGATACGCAGTATTTT. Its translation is CSAPGGGGPRTDTQYF.

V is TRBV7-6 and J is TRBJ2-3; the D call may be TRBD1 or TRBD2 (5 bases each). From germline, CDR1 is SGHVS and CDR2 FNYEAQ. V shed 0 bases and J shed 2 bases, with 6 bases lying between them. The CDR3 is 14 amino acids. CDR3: CASSLAGDTDTQYF. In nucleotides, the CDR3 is TGTGCCAGCAGCTTAGCGGGGGACACAGATACGCAGTATTTT.

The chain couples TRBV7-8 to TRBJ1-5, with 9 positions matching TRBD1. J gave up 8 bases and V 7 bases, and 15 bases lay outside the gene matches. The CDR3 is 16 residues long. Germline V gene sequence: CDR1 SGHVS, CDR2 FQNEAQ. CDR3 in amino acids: CASTPTGTGHSEPQHF. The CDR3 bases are TGTGCCAGCACCCCAACCGGGACAGGGCACTCGGAGCCCCAGCATTTT.

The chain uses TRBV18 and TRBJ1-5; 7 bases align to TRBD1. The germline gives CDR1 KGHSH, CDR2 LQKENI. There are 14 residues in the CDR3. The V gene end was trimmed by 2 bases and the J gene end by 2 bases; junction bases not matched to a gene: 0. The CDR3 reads CASSPTGGNQPQHF. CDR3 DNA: TGTGCCAGCTCACCAACAGGGGGCAATCAGCCCCAGCATTTT.

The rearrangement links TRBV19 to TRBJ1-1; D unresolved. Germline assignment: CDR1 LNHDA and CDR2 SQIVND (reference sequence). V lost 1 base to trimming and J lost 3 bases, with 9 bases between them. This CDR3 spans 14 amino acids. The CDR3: CASSIGGTDTEAFF. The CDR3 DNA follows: TGTGCCAGTAGTATAGGGGGAACGGACACTGAAGCTTTCTTT.

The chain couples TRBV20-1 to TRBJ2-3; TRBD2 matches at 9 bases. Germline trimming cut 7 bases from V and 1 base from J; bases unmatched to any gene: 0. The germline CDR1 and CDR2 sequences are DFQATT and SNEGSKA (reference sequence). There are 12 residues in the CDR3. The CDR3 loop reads CSGTSGTDTQYF. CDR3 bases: TGCAGTGGGACTAGCGGCACAGATACGCAGTATTTT.